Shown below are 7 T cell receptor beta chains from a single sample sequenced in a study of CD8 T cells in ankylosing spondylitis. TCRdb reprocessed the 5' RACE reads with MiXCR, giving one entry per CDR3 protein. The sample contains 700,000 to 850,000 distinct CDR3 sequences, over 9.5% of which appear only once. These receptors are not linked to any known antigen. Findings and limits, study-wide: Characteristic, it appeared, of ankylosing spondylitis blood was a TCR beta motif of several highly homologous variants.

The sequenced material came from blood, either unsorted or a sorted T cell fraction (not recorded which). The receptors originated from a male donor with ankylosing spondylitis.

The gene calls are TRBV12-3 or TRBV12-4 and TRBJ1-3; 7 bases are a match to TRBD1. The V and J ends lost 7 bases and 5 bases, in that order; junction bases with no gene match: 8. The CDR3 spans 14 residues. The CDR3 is CASTLRGLRNTIYF. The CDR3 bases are TGTGCCAGCACATTGAGGGGGCTCAGAAACACCATATATTTT.

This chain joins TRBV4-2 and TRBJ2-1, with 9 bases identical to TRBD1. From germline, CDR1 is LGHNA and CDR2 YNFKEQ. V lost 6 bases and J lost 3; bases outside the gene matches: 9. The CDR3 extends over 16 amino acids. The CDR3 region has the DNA TGTGCCAGCAGGCAGCTGGGACAGGGTTTCTACAATGAGCAGTTCTTC. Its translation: CASRQLGQGFYNEQFF.

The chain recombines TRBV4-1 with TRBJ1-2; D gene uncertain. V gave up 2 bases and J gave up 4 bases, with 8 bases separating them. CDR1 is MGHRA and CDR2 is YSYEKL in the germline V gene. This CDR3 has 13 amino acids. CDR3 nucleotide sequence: TGCGCCAGCAGCCAATCGAACCTCTATGGCTACACCTTC. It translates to CASSQSNLYGYTF.

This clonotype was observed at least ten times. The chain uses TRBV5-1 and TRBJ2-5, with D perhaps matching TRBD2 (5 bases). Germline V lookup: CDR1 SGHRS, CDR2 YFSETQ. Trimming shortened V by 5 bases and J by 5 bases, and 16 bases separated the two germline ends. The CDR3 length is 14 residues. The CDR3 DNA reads TGCGCCAGCAGGCTAGCAGCTGAGTGGGAGACCCAGTACTTC. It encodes CASRLAAEWETQYF.

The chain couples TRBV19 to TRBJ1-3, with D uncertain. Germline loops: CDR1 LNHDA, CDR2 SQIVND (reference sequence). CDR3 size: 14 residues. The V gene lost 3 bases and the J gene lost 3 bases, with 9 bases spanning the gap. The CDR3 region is CASSIGADGNTIYF. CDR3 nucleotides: TGTGCCAGTAGTATCGGAGCGGATGGAAACACCATATATTTT.

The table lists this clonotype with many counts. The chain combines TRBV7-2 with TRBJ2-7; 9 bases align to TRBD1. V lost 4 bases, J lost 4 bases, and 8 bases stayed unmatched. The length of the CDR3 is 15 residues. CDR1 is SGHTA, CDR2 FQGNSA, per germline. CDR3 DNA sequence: TGTGCCAGCAGCTCGACCTCGGGACAGGGTTACGAGCAGTACTTC. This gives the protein CASSSTSGQGYEQYF. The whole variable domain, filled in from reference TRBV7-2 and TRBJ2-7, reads GAGVSQSPSNKVTEKGKDVELRCDPISGHTALYWYRQSLGQGLEFLIYFQGNSAPDKSGLPSDRFSAERTGGSVSTLTIQRTQQEDSAVYLCASSSTSGQGYEQYFGPGTRLTVT.

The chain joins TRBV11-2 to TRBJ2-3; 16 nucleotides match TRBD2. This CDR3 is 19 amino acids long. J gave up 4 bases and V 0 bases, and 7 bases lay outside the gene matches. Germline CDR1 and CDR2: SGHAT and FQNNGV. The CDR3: CASSLEGLAGGQAADTQYF. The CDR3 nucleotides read TGTGCCAGCAGCTTAGAGGGACTAGCGGGAGGGCAAGCTGCAGATACGCAGTATTTT.